The 10 T cell receptor beta chains presented below share a single source sample, sequenced in a study of T-cell reconstitution after alpha-beta-depleted transplantation in children. Unique molecular identifiers were used to barcode this TCRbeta library. TCRdb processed the PCR reads anew with MiXCR; each CDR3 protein has one entry. The table records 500,000 to 600,000 distinct CDR3 sequences, roughly a quarter of them present only once. This material consisted of PBMCs, taken before TCRalphabeta/CD19-depleted stem cell transplant. These receptors were taken from a boy in the first two years of life with Wiskott-Aldrich syndrome, due to receive a stem cell transplant.

This clonotype occurred a few times. CDR3 sequence: CASHNGGLQYF. The CDR3 nucleotides are TGTGCCAGTCATAATGGTGGGCTGCAGTACTTC. The chain links TRBV2 to TRBJ2-7; D gene uncertain. The CDR3 length is 11 residues. The V and J ends lost 9 bases and 9 bases respectively, with 15 bases between them. From germline, CDR1 is SNHLY and CDR2 FYNNEI.

The gene calls are TRBV5-6 and TRBJ2-5; unclear D gene. The CDR3 is made up of 14 amino acids. From germline, CDR1 is SGHDT and CDR2 YYEEEE. The V end lost 6 bases, the J end lost 2 bases, and 14 bases lay between the germline ends. CDR3 in amino acids: CASNPAGMQETQYF. The CDR3 bases are TGTGCCAGCAACCCGGCTGGTATGCAAGAGACCCAGTACTTC.

This clonotype was recorded a few times. The genes are TRBV9 and TRBJ2-3, with TRBD2 identical over 10 bases. The CDR3 consists of 16 residues. Germline V gene lookup returns CDR1 SGDLS and CDR2 YYNGEE. V lost 3 bases to trimming and J lost 2 bases; unmatched junction nucleotides: 6. As DNA, the CDR3 is TGTGCCAGCAGCGACCGGACTAGCGGCCTCACAGATACGCAGTATTTT. It translates to CASSDRTSGLTDTQYF. The variable domain in full, with the rest retrieved from reference TRBV9 and TRBJ2-3, is DSGVTQTPKHLITATGQRVTLRCSPRSGDLSVYWYQQSLDQGLQFLIQYYNGEERAKGNILERFSAQQFPDLHSELNLSSLELGDSALYFCASSDRTSGLTDTQYFGPGTRLTVL.

This chain uses TRBV27 with TRBJ1-2; tentative D call: TRBD1 (5 bases). Trimming cost V 2 bases and J 0 bases, with 10 bases left between them. Germline loops: CDR1 MNHEY, CDR2 SMNVEV (reference sequence). This CDR3 contains 15 residues. The CDR3 here is CASSLQGITNYGYTF. Written as DNA, the CDR3 is TGTGCCAGCAGTTTACAGGGCATAACTAACTATGGCTACACCTTC.

In this sample, this clonotype turned up once. The chain joins TRBV5-1 to TRBJ2-5; TRBD2 matches at 9 bases. CDR3 length: 12 residues. With 3 bases clipped from V and 11 bases from J, the junction kept 5 bases outside the gene matches. Germline V gene data show CDR1 as SGHRS and CDR2 as YFSETQ. For the CDR3, the DNA is TGCGCCAGCAGCTCAAAAAGCGGGAGGCAGTACTTC. It specifies CASSSKSGRQYF.

This clonotype appeared a few times. V and J are TRBV24-1 and TRBJ2-7, with D perhaps TRBD2 (5 bases). Deletions cut 3 bases from V and 6 bases from J, with 14 bases between. The V gene's germline CDR1 is KGHDR and CDR2 SFDVKD. CDR3 length equals 14 residues. The CDR3 region is CATSDPGRGFEQYF. Here the CDR3 DNA reads TGTGCCACCAGTGATCCCGGACGGGGTTTCGAGCAGTACTTC.

The chain uses TRBV12-3 or TRBV12-4 and TRBJ2-3, with TRBD1 as a possible D gene (5 bases). CDR3 length: 16 residues. Trimming pared 3 bases from V and 0 bases from J, leaving 13 bases between. Here the CDR3 reads CASSFGPRGSTDTQYF. The CDR3, as DNA: TGTGCCAGCAGTTTTGGCCCAAGGGGTAGCACAGATACGCAGTATTTT.

The J gene is TRBJ2-3, the V gene TRBV27; 8 nucleotides line up with TRBD2. Germline V gene sequence: CDR1 MNHEY, CDR2 SMNVEV (reference sequence). The CDR3 sequence is 14 residues long. J lost 4 bases, V lost 7 bases, and 7 bases had no gene match. This CDR3 is CASMGLDFADTQYF. The DNA of the CDR3 is TGTGCCAGCATGGGACTAGATTTTGCAGATACGCAGTATTTT.

The chain links TRBV19 to TRBJ2-1; 10 bases are shared with TRBD2. Germline V gene sequence: CDR1 LNHDA, CDR2 SQIVND (reference sequence). The ends lost 6 bases at V and 14 bases at J; junction bases unmatched: 16. This CDR3 is built from 15 residues. Here the CDR3 reads CASSQAGGIIRREFF. CDR3 bases: TGTGCCAGTAGCCAAGCGGGAGGGATTATCCGGAGAGAGTTCTTC.

The chain links TRBV18 to TRBJ1-4; perhaps TRBD1 as D (5 bases). The V and J ends lost 1 base and 3 bases respectively, with 6 bases between them. The CDR3 runs to 14 residues. Germline values: CDR1 KGHSH, CDR2 LQKENI. The CDR3 loop is CASSPRGSNEKLFF. The CDR3 DNA follows: TGTGCCAGCTCACCACGGGGGTCTAATGAAAAACTGTTTTTT. The full variable domain, rest sourced from reference TRBV18 and TRBJ1-4, is NAGVMQNPRHLVRRRGQEARLRCSPMKGHSHVYWYRQLPEEGLKFMVYLQKENIIDESGMPKERFSAEFPKEGPSILRIQQVVRGDSAAYFCASSPRGSNEKLFFGSGTQLSVL.